The present entry profiles one T cell receptor (gamma chain) with its context. A far larger clone differs by one base, so this is likely a read error. The same CDR3 is also encoded by other DNA sequences in this sample. This sample was taken from a study of gamma-delta T cells after stem cell transplantation. TCRdb redid the clone calls on the RT-PCR reads with CATT. The table records more than 350 gamma-chain clones, 2% to 3% of them present only once. Germline V gene data show CDR1 as EGSTGY and CDR2 as YDSYTSSV. The CDR3 has 13 residues. V was clipped by 2 bases and J by 2 bases; unmatched bases: 3.

The chain carries TRGV4 and TRGJ1 or TRGJ2. The receptor was isolated from a human donor. It is not recorded whose cells these are; they may come from a transplant donor. Sequencing was carried out using gamma-delta T cells. DNA of the CDR3: TGTGCCACCTGGGATGCAGATTATTATAAGAAACTCTTT. It codes for CATWDADYYKKLF.